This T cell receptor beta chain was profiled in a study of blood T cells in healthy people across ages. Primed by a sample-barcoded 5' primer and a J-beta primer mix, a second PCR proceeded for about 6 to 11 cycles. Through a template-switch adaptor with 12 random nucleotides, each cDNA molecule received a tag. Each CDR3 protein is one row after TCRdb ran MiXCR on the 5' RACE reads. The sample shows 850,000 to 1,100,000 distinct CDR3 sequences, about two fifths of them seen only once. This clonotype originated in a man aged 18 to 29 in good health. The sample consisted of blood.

The CDR3 loop reads CASSTDTFSNQPQHF. CDR3 bases: TGTGCCAGCAGTACCGACACCTTTAGCAATCAGCCCCAGCATTTT. V is TRBV6-2 or TRBV6-3 and J is TRBJ1-5; D gene ambiguous. Germline V gene sequence: CDR1 MNHEY, CDR2 SVGEGT. There are 15 residues in the CDR3. V lost 5 bases and J lost 0, with 11 bases in between.